The 17 T cell receptor beta chains listed next were all sequenced from one sample in a study of shared clonotypes between healthy human individuals. Data came from immunoSEQ multiplex PCR; TCRdb stores just in-frame clones and leaves some out. The sample shows 300,000 to 400,000 clones, 74% of them seen only once. The sequencing sample was made of memory CD4+ T cells sorted from blood. The subset denotes: CD45RA-negative fraction. The receptors here all came from a man aged 30 to 39 in good health.

V usage is TRBV9 and J usage is TRBJ2-1; no reliable D call. The CDR3 is made up of 15 amino acids. V shed 3 bases and J shed 0 bases, with 10 bases lying between them. Germline lookup yields CDR1 SGDLS and CDR2 YYNGEE. The CDR3 DNA sequence: TGTGCCAGCAGCGCGCTAGACCTCTCCTACAATGAGCAGTTCTTC. This encodes CASSALDLSYNEQFF.

This chain connects TRBV5-1 to TRBJ1-3; D unresolved. This CDR3 contains 14 residues. Germline V CDR1 and CDR2: SGHRS, YFSETQ. Between the trimmed V and J ends, which lost 0 bases and 0 bases, there was a span of 4 bases. The CDR3 reads CASSLVPSGNTIYF. CDR3 bases: TGCGCCAGCAGCTTGGTCCCCTCTGGAAACACCATATATTTT.

The chain uses TRBV4-1 and TRBJ2-6, with no clear D. Per germline, CDR1 MGHRA and CDR2 YSYEKL. The CDR3 totals 15 residues. V dropped 2 bases and J dropped 1 base, with 6 bases sitting between them. For the CDR3, the DNA is TGCGCCAGCAGCCAAACGGAATCTGGGGCCAACGTCCTGACTTTC. Translated, it gives CASSQTESGANVLTF.

This clone occurred a few times. The CDR3 is CASSLDNQPQHF. CDR3 in DNA: TGTGCCAGCAGCTTAGATAATCAGCCCCAGCATTTT. This chain joins TRBV5-4 and TRBJ1-5; D remains unclear. V gave up 2 bases and J gave up 4 bases, with 4 bases separating them. Germline CDR1 is SGHNT and CDR2 is YYREEE (reference sequence). The length of the CDR3 is 12 residues.

The CDR3 DNA reads as TGCGCCAGCAGCCGTAGTGCGGGAGGGCCGGATGAGCAGTTCTTC. Translation gives CASSRSAGGPDEQFF. The chain joins TRBV5-1 to TRBJ2-1, with 9 bases fitting TRBD2. V was pared by 4 bases and J by 8 bases, with 10 bases of the junction left unmatched. CDR3 length: 15 amino acids. Looked up from germline, CDR1 is SGHRS and CDR2 is YFSETQ.

This clone was seen once. The V gene is TRBV7-3, the J gene TRBJ1-6, with TRBD1 as a possible D gene (6 bases). Trimming stripped 2 bases from V and 6 bases from J, with 11 bases between. CDR3 size: 15 residues. CDR1 is SGHTA, CDR2 FQGTGA, per germline. CDR3 region: CASSLGTKGNSPLHF. CDR3 sequence (DNA): TGTGCCAGCAGCTTAGGGACAAAGGGTAATTCACCCCTCCACTTT. The variable domain in full, completed from reference TRBV7-3 and TRBJ1-6, reads GAGVSQTPSNKVTEKGKYVELRCDPISGHTALYWYRQSLGQGPEFLIYFQGTGAADDSGLPNDRFFAVRPEGSVSTLKIQRTERGDSAVYLCASSLGTKGNSPLHFGNGTRLTVT.

The CDR3, as DNA: TGTGCCAGCAGTGAACAGGGTAATGGCTACACCTTC. Translating it yields CASSEQGNGYTF. The chain couples TRBV6-5 to TRBJ1-2, with D perhaps matching TRBD1 (6 bases). V dropped 5 bases and J dropped 6 bases, with 10 bases sitting between them. Per the germline V gene, CDR1 is MNHEY and CDR2 is SVGAGI. This CDR3 contains 12 residues.

A few counts support this clone. This chain uses TRBV11-3 with TRBJ2-1, with TRBD1 matching over 10 bases. The CDR3 covers 16 residues. Trimming took 5 bases from V and 6 from J; bases not matched to a gene: 10. Germline lookup yields CDR1 SGHNT and CDR2 YENEEA. Here the CDR3 reads CASSRRTGTGANEQFF. For the CDR3, the DNA is TGTGCCAGCAGCCGGAGAACCGGGACAGGGGCCAATGAGCAGTTCTTC. The full variable domain, with the rest looked up from reference TRBV11-3 and TRBJ2-1, is EAGVVQSPRYKIIEKKQPVAFWCNPISGHNTLYWYLQNLGQGPELLIRYENEEAVDDSQLPKDRFSAERLKGVDSTLKIQPAELGDSAVYLCASSRRTGTGANEQFFGPGTRLTVL.

The V call is TRBV11-2, the J call TRBJ2-1, with D tentatively TRBD1 (5 bases). The CDR3 is 13 residues long. V was trimmed by 0 bases and J by 16 bases, leaving 16 bases between them. Germline values: CDR1 SGHAT, CDR2 FQNNGV. The CDR3 region has the DNA TGTGCCAGCAGCTTAGATTGGTCAGGGCGCCTTTTCTTC. This codes for CASSLDWSGRLFF.

Ten or more counts support this clone. The chain couples TRBV18 to TRBJ2-3, with TRBD2 matching over 7 bases. V was clipped by 3 bases and J by 4 bases; unmatched bases: 7. This CDR3 is 15 amino acids long. Germline values: CDR1 KGHSH, CDR2 LQKENI. CDR3 region: CASSPSSGVADTQYF. In DNA form, the CDR3 reads TGTGCCAGCTCACCCTCTAGCGGAGTAGCAGATACGCAGTATTTT.

This clone was seen once. This chain connects TRBV27 to TRBJ1-1; D ambiguous. The germline V gene has CDR1 MNHEY and CDR2 SMNVEV (reference sequence). Trimming left V 2 bases short and J 7 bases short, with 14 bases between. The CDR3 length is 14 residues. Here the CDR3 DNA reads TGTGCCAGCAGTTTAGATAGGACGGCCTTTGAAGCTTTCTTT. It is translated as CASSLDRTAFEAFF.

Ten or more counts support this clone. The chain recombines TRBV27 with TRBJ1-3; D ambiguous. V was trimmed by 7 bases and J by 0 bases, leaving 10 bases between them. Looked up from germline, CDR1 is MNHEY and CDR2 is SMNVEV (reference sequence). This CDR3 contains 14 residues. The CDR3 region is CASKEALSGNTIYF. For the CDR3, the DNA is TGTGCCAGCAAAGAGGCCCTCTCTGGAAACACCATATATTTT.

The chain has TRBV4-1 and TRBJ1-1; D is undetermined. Trimming removed 0 bases from V and 7 bases from J, with 9 bases in between. The CDR3 has 13 amino acids. Looked up from germline, CDR1 is MGHRA and CDR2 is YSYEKL. The CDR3 is CASSQELRREAFF. CDR3 in DNA: TGCGCCAGCAGCCAAGAGTTAAGGCGTGAAGCTTTCTTT.

This clone was observed once. The CDR3 reads CACLGAGTDTQYF. DNA for the CDR3: TGTGCCTGCCTGGGAGCGGGCACAGATACGCAGTATTTT. This chain connects TRBV6-1 to TRBJ2-3; perhaps TRBD2 as D (5 bases). The germline V gene encodes CDR1 MNHNS and CDR2 SASEGT. The CDR3 consists of 13 residues. The germline V and J ends were trimmed by 11 bases and 1 base, with 13 bases remaining between them.

This chain joins TRBV28 and TRBJ1-5, with D perhaps matching TRBD1 (6 bases). CDR3 length equals 14 residues. V was trimmed by 1 base and J by 2 bases, leaving 6 bases between them. Germline loops: CDR1 MDHEN, CDR2 SYDVKM. The CDR3 coding sequence is TGTGCCAGCAGTTTATACAGGGGCAATCAGCCCCAGCATTTT. Amino acids: CASSLYRGNQPQHF.

The chain recombines TRBV2 with TRBJ1-1, with 7 bases matching TRBD1. The germline CDR1 and CDR2 sequences are SNHLY and FYNNEI. The junction had 7 bases not matched to a gene; V was cut back by 6 bases and J by 3 bases. There are 14 residues in the CDR3. The CDR3, as DNA: TGTGCCAGCAGAACAGCTACAGGGGACACTGAAGCTTTCTTT. Protein: CASRTATGDTEAFF.

The V call is TRBV27, the J call TRBJ2-1, with 8 bases lining up with TRBD2. Trimming cost V 7 bases and J 8 bases; bases outside gene matches: 10. Germline V gene sequence: CDR1 MNHEY, CDR2 SMNVEV (reference sequence). The CDR3 has 14 residues. In nucleotides, the CDR3 is TGTGCCAGCACGAGCGGGGGCCCCCGGGATGAGCAGTTCTTC. It yields the protein CASTSGGPRDEQFF.